The source of this T cell receptor (beta chain) is a study of CD8+CD57+ T cells in acquired aplastic anemia. Background on the study: Sorted CD4+ plus CD8+ cells gave DNA averaging 3.2 ug. The study obtained around 10 million reads on average for CD4+ cells from healthy donors. Study-wide results and limits: Comparison of patients with controls identified about 27 shared CD8+ CDR3 sequences. Patients and controls were not found to differ significantly in CD8+ Simpson's diversity.

This clonotype occurred many times. Its matching antigen is unknown. The V and J ends lost 4 bases and 0 bases respectively, with 14 bases between them. The CDR3 covers 15 residues. Germline V CDR1 and CDR2: SGDLS, YYNGEE. Both TCR beta VDJ combination and CDR3 sequence profiling were carried out. Genomic DNA was the template for this profiling. In TCRdb, the reads were re-called with MiXCR into one record per CDR3 protein. The sample carries under 250,000 distinct CDR3 sequences, 30% to 40% recorded once. The V gene is TRBV9, the J gene TRBJ2-7; D might be TRBD1 or TRBD2, each matching 5 bases. The sequenced sample consisted of sorted CD4+, CD8+, or CD8+CD57+ T cells (not recorded which) from PBMCs. The TCR was taken from a human donor in good health, serving as a control. The CDR3 bases are TGTGCCAGCAGCCGAACCGGGACGGACTCCTACGAGCAGTACTTC. It yields the protein CASSRTGTDSYEQYF. The full variable domain, with the rest looked up from reference TRBV9 and TRBJ2-7, is DSGVTQTPKHLITATGQRVTLRCSPRSGDLSVYWYQQSLDQGLQFLIQYYNGEERAKGNILERFSAQQFPDLHSELNLSSLELGDSALYFCASSRTGTDSYEQYFGPGTRLTVT.